A selection of T cell receptor beta chains follows, all from one sample in a study of a mutant IDH1 vaccine in newly diagnosed glioma. Libraries were prepared by immunoSEQ multiplex PCR; TCRdb keeps only in-frame clonotypes and omits some of them. The table has some 33,000 clones, 81% seen once. No antigen has been assigned to these receptors. Sequencing was performed on PBMCs, taken from a glioma patient whose treatment included an IDH1 peptide vaccine. The receptors were sampled from a man under 40 with glioma. Both conserved end residues are part of each CDR3. Each record gives: clone size, J gene, V gene, CDR3 protein. Clone size is given for some rows only: seen once, a few or many times, or a class if the clone is expanded.

>NA|TRBJ1-2|TRBV5-6
CASSLETGIAYGYTF
>NA|TRBJ1-2|TRBV6-5
CASRDRGETNYGYTF
>NA|TRBJ1-1|TRBV11-1
CASSLALGQGIHAGAFF
>NA|TRBJ1-1|TRBV7-9
CASSSKVGTPEAFF
>medium-sized|TRBJ1-1|TRBV10-1
CASSEGVTEAFF
>NA|TRBJ2-7|TRBV4-1
CASSQDFRVEQYF
>NA|TRBJ2-5|TRBV6-5
CASSYGGSSRTQYF
>NA|TRBJ1-2|TRBV2
CASSDPGGGYTF
>medium-sized|TRBJ2-1|TRBV5-1
CASSLQASYNEQFF
>once|TRBJ2-5|TRBV2
CASSDRLAEETQYF
>NA|TRBJ2-2|TRBV7-2
CASSLDSNTGELFF
>NA|TRBJ2-7|TRBV7-9
CASSLPPGYSYEQYF
>NA|TRBJ1-1|TRBV5-1
CASSLARAENTEAFF
>NA|TRBJ2-7|TRBV5-4
CASSRGLGIYEQYF
>NA|TRBJ2-6|TRBV9
CASSGTGSGANVLTF
>NA|TRBJ1-6|TRBV6-5
CASSYSIRFHSPLHF
>once|TRBJ2-7|TRBV18
CASSPLPLSNEQYF
>NA|TRBJ2-1|TRBV6-5
CASSYRARDEQFF
>NA|TRBJ1-1|TRBV7-9
CASSRGGEAFF
>NA|TRBJ2-7|TRBV7-9
CASSRQGGLRGDEQYF
>NA|TRBJ2-4|TRBV5-1
CASSGLADKNIQYF
>NA|TRBJ2-2|TRBV5-1
CASSLSGGLGGELFF
>NA|TRBJ1-4|TRBV29-1
CSVDSTGNLEKLFF
>NA|TRBJ2-1|TRBV5-1
CASDWGGGPFNEQFF
>NA|TRBJ2-3|TRBV7-9
CASSLGLAGGLTDTQYF
>NA|TRBJ1-2|TRBV19
CASSRTGAIGANYGYTF
>NA|TRBJ2-1|TRBV4-1
CASSRGLAGAWNEQFF
>NA|TRBJ1-1|TRBV11-3
CASSLAATNTEAFF
>once|TRBJ1-2|TRBV4-1
CASSQDPQGISSGYTF
>NA|TRBJ2-1|TRBV27
CASVEGTSGRDEQFF
>NA|TRBJ1-2|TRBV29-1
CSAGAVGGPYGYTF
>NA|TRBJ2-7|TRBV6-5
CASSTTGDEQYF
>NA|TRBJ2-7|TRBV11-2
CASTGSNSYEQYF
>NA|TRBJ1-2|TRBV12-2
CASRYPGHPIF
>once|TRBJ2-4|TRBV4-1
CASSPHGTSENIQYF
>few|TRBJ2-5|TRBV18
CASSLLVGETQYF
>NA|TRBJ1-1|TRBV6-1
CASSEWNRGENEAFF
>NA|TRBJ1-3|TRBV6-6
CASTRGSGNTIYF
>NA|TRBJ2-7|TRBV11-2
CASSPAGDRGYEQYF
>NA|TRBJ2-2|TRBV19
CASSIRPGNTGELFF
>NA|TRBJ2-2|TRBV6-5
CASSSPDRGLDGELFF
>NA|TRBJ1-2|TRBV5-6
CASSPEGGANYGYTF
>NA|TRBJ1-1|TRBV5-1
CASSWGPGNTEAFF
>NA|TRBJ2-1|TRBV6-4
CASSLGQSSYNEQFF